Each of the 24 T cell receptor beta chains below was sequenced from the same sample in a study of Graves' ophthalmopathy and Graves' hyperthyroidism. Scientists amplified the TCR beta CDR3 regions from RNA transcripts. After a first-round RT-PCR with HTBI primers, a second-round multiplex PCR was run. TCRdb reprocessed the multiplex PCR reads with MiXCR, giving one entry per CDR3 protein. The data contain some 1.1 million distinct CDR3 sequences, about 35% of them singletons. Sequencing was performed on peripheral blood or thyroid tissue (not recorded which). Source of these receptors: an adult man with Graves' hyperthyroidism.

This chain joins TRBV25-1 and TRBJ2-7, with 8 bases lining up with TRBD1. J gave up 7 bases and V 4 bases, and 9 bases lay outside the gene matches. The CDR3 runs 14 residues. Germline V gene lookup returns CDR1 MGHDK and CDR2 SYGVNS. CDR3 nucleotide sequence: TGTGCCAGCAGTGTCGTGCAGGGGGCGGAGGAGCAGTACTTC. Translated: CASSVVQGAEEQYF.

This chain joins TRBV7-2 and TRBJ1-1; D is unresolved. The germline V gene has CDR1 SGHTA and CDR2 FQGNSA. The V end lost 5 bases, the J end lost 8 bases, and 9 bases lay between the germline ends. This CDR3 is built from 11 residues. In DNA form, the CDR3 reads TGTGCCAGCAGCCGCGCCGCGGAAGCTTTCTTT. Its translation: CASSRAAEAFF.

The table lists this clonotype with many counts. For the CDR3, the DNA is TGCAGCGTTGAACCGGGACGGTTCTCTGGGGCCAACGTCCTGACTTTC. It translates to CSVEPGRFSGANVLTF. V usage is TRBV29-1 and J usage is TRBJ2-6, with D perhaps assigned TRBD1 or TRBD2 (5 bases each). Looked up from germline, CDR1 is SQVTM and CDR2 is ANQGSEA. Between the trimmed V and J ends, which lost 2 bases and 0 bases, there was a span of 11 bases. This CDR3 is built from 16 residues.

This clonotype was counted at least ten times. The CDR3 DNA follows: TGTGCCAGCAGAAGAACAGGTCAGCAGTACTTC. Its translation: CASRRTGQQYF. The chain uses TRBV7-2 and TRBJ2-7; the D gene is possibly TRBD1 (5 bases). CDR1 is SGHTA, CDR2 FQGNSA, per germline. The V and J ends lost 6 bases and 8 bases respectively, with 11 bases between them. The CDR3 sequence is 11 residues long. The whole variable domain, remainder taken from reference TRBV7-2 and TRBJ2-7, is GAGVSQSPSNKVTEKGKDVELRCDPISGHTALYWYRQSLGQGLEFLIYFQGNSAPDKSGLPSDRFSAERTGGSVSTLTIQRTQQEDSAVYLCASRRTGQQYFGPGTRLTVT.

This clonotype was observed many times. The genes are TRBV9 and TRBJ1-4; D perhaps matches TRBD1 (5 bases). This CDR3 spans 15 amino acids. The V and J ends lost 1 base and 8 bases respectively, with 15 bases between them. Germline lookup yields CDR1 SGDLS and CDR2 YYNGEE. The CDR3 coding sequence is TGTGCCAGCAGCGTAAGCGGGGGTGAGGGCGAAAAACTGTTTTTT. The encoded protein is CASSVSGGEGEKLFF.

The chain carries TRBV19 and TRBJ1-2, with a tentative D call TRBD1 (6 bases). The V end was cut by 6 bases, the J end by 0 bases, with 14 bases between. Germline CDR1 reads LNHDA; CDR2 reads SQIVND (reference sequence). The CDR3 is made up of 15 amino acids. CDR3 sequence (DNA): TGTGCCAGTAGCACAACTAGACAGGCTAACTATGGCTACACCTTC. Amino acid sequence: CASSTTRQANYGYTF.

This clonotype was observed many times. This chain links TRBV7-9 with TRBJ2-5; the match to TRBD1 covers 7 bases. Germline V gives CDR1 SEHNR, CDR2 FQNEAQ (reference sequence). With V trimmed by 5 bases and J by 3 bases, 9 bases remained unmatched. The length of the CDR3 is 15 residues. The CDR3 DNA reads TGTGCCAGCAGCCTACCAGGGGGATTAGAAGAGACCCAGTACTTC. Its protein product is CASSLPGGLEETQYF.

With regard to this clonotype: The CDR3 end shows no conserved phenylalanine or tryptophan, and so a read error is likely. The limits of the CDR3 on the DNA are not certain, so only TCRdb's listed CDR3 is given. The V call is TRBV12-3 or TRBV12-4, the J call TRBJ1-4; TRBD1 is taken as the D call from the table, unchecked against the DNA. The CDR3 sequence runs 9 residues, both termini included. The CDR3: CASSLAGAN.

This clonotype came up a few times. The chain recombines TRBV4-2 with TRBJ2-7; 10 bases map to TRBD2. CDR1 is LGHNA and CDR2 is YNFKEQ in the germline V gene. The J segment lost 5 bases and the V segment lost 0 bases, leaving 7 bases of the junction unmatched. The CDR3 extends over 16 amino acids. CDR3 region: CASSQDASGRINEQYF. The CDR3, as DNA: TGTGCCAGCAGCCAAGATGCTAGCGGGAGAATCAACGAGCAGTACTTC.

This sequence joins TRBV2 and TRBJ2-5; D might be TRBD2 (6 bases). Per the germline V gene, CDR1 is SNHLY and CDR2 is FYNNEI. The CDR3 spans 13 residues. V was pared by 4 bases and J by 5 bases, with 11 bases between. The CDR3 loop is CASSGASVETQYF. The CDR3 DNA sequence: TGTGCCAGCAGTGGTGCTAGCGTGGAGACCCAGTACTTC.

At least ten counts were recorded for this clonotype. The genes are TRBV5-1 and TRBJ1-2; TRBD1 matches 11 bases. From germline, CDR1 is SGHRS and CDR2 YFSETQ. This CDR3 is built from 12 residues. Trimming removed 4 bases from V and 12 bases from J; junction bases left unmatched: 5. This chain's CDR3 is CASSPTGQGDTF. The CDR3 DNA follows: TGCGCCAGCAGCCCGACGGGACAGGGGGACACCTTC. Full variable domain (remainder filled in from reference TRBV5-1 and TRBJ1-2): KAGVTQTPRYLIKTRGQQVTLSCSPISGHRSVSWYQQTPGQGLQFLFEYFSETQRNKGNFPGRFSGRQFSNSRSEMNVSTLELGDSALYLCASSPTGQGDTFGSGTRLTVV.

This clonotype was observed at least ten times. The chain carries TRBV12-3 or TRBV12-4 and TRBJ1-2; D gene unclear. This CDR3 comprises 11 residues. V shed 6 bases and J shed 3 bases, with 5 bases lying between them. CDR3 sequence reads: CASSSYYGYTF. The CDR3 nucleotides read TGTGCCAGCAGCTCGTACTATGGCTACACCTTC.

CDR3 residues: CASSPGPLRDEQYF. The CDR3 coding sequence is TGCGCCAGCAGTCCCGGGCCACTAAGGGACGAGCAGTACTTC. The chain recombines TRBV5-1 with TRBJ2-7; no firm D call. The germline gives CDR1 SGHRS, CDR2 YFSETQ. Trimming cost V 5 bases and J 5 bases, with 17 bases left between them. This CDR3 region has 14 residues.

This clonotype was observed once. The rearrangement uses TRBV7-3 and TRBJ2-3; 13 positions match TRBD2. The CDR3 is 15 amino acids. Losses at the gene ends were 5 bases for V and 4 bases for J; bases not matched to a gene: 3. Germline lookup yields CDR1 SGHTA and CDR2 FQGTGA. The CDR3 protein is CASSPTSGRPDTQYF. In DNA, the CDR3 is TGTGCCAGCAGCCCGACTAGCGGGAGGCCAGATACGCAGTATTTT.

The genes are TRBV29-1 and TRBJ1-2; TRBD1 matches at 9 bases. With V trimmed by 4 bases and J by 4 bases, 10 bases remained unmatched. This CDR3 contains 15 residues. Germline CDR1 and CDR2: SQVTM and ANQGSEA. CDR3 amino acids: CSVGVRGQGIYGYTF. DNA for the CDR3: TGCAGCGTTGGGGTTCGGGGACAGGGAATCTATGGCTACACCTTC.

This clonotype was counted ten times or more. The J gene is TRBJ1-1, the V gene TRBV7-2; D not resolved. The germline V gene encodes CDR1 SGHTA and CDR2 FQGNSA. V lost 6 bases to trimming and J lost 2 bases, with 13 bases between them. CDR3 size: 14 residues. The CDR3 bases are TGTGCCAGCAGAGCGGACGCAGTCAACACTGAAGCTTTCTTT. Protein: CASRADAVNTEAFF.

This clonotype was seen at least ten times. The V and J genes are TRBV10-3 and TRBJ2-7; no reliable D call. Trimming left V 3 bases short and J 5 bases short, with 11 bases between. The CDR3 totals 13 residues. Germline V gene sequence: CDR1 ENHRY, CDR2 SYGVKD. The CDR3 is CAISDRSADEQYF. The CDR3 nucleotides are TGTGCCATCAGTGATCGGTCGGCGGACGAGCAGTACTTC.

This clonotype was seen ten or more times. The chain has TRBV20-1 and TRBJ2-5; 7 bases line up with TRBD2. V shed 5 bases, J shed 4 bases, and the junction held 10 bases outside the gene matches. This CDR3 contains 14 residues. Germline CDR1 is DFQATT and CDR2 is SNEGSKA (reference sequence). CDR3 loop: CSAPPSGTSETQYF. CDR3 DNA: TGCAGTGCTCCGCCCAGCGGGACCTCAGAGACCCAGTACTTC.

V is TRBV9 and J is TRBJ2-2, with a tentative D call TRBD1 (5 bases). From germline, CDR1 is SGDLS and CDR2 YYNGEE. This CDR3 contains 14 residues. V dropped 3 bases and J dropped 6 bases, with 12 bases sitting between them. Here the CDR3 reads CASSETDSAGELFF. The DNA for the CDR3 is TGTGCCAGCAGCGAGACAGACTCAGCCGGGGAGCTGTTTTTT. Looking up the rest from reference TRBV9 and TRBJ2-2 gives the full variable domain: DSGVTQTPKHLITATGQRVTLRCSPRSGDLSVYWYQQSLDQGLQFLIQYYNGEERAKGNILERFSAQQFPDLHSELNLSSLELGDSALYFCASSETDSAGELFFGEGSRLTVL.

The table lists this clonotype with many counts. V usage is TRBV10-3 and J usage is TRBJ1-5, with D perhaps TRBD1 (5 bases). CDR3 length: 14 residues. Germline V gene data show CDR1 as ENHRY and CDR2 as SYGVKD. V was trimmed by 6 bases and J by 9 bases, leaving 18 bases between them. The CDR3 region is CAIRDGGSGGPQHF. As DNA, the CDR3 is TGTGCCATCAGAGATGGCGGGTCCGGGGGGCCCCAGCATTTT.

CDR3 amino acids: CSATSWDRGGYTF. CDR3 bases: TGCAGTGCTACCTCTTGGGATAGGGGGGGCTACACCTTC. This chain links TRBV20-1 with TRBJ1-2; D possibly corresponds to TRBD1 (6 bases). Trimming cost V 4 bases and J 8 bases, with 17 bases left between them. Germline V CDR1 and CDR2: DFQATT, SNEGSKA (reference sequence). The length of the CDR3 is 13 residues.

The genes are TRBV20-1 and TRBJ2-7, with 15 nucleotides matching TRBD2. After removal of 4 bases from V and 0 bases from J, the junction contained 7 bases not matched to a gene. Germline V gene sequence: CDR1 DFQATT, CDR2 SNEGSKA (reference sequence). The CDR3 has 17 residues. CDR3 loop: CSATPGLAGGFSYEQYF. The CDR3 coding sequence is TGCAGTGCTACGCCGGGACTAGCGGGAGGATTCTCCTACGAGCAGTACTTC.

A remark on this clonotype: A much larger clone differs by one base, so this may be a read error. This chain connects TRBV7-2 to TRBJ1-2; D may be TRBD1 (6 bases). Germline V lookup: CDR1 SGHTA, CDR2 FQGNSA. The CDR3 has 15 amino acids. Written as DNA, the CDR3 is TGCGCCAGCAGCCACGCTCCGGGGACAAACTATGGCCACACCTTC. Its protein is CASSHAPGTNYGHTF.

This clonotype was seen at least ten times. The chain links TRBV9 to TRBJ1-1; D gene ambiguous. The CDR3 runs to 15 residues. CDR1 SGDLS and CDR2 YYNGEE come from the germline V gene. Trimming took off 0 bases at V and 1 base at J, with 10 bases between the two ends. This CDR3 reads CASSVVTLRNTEAFF. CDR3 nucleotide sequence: TGTGCCAGCAGCGTAGTAACCCTACGGAACACTGAAGCTTTCTTT. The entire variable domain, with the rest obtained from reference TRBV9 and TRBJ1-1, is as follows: DSGVTQTPKHLITATGQRVTLRCSPRSGDLSVYWYQQSLDQGLQFLIQYYNGEERAKGNILERFSAQQFPDLHSELNLSSLELGDSALYFCASSVVTLRNTEAFFGQGTRLTVV.